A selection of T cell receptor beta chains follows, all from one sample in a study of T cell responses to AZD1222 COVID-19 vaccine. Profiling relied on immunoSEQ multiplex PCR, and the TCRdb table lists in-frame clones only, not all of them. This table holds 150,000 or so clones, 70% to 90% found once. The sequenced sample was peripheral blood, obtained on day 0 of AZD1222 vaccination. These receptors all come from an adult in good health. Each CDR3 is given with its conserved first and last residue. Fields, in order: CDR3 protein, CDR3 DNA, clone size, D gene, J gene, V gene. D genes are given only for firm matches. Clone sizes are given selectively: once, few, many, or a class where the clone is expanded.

CASSLGQGYQPQHF,TGTGCCAGCAGCTTAGGACAGGGGTATCAGCCCCAGCATTTT,-,TRBD1,TRBJ1-5,TRBV11-2
CASSLARQLEGYTF,TGCGCCAGCAGCTTGGCCCGGCAGCTGGAGGGCTACACCTTC,-,-,TRBJ1-2,TRBV5-1
CASSEPVQRESYEQYF,TGTGCCAGCAGTGAACCCGTCCAGCGGGAAAGCTACGAGCAGTACTTC,-,TRBD2,TRBJ2-7,TRBV2
CASSLGTGDQPQHF,TGTGCCAGCAGCTTGGGTACAGGGGATCAGCCCCAGCATTTT,-,TRBD1,TRBJ1-5,TRBV7-9
CASSHLGLAGGVREQFF,TGTGCCAGCAGCCACCTTGGACTAGCGGGGGGGGTACGAGAGCAGTTCTTC,-,TRBD2,TRBJ2-1,TRBV3-1/TRBV3-2
CSASWGRRNTEAFF,TGCAGTGCTAGTTGGGGCCGACGAAACACTGAAGCTTTCTTT,-,-,TRBJ1-1,TRBV20-1
CASIPDMGKGEQYF,TGTGCCAGCATTCCGGACATGGGGAAGGGCGAGCAGTACTTC,-,-,TRBJ2-7,TRBV2
CASSVGRPDTQYF,TGTGCCAGCAGCGTAGGTCGCCCAGATACGCAGTATTTT,-,-,TRBJ2-3,TRBV9
CASSSGRFLGEGQTQYF,TGTGCCAGCAGCTCCGGCAGGTTTCTAGGGGAAGGGCAGACCCAGTACTTC,once,-,TRBJ2-5,TRBV7-9
CASSHPATALGEQFF,TGTGCCAGCAGCCACCCTGCGACGGCCTTGGGTGAGCAGTTCTTC,-,-,TRBJ2-1,TRBV3-1/TRBV3-2
CASSLTGAVANYGYTF,TGTGCCAGCAGCTTGACAGGGGCCGTTGCTAACTATGGCTACACCTTC,-,TRBD1,TRBJ1-2,TRBV7-2
CASRVTGVYTEAFF,TGTGCCAGCAGAGTGACAGGGGTGTACACTGAAGCTTTCTTT,-,TRBD1,TRBJ1-1,TRBV2
CASSVGGTSNNEQFF,TGTGCCAGCAGCGTAGGGGGAACCTCCAACAATGAGCAGTTCTTC,-,-,TRBJ2-1,TRBV9
CASSRQGRGRTEAFF,TGTGCCAGTAGTAGGCAGGGGAGAGGAAGGACTGAAGCTTTCTTT,-,-,TRBJ1-1,TRBV19
CASSVHRGQAGANVLTF,TGTGCCAGTAGTGTCCACAGGGGGCAGGCGGGGGCCAACGTCCTGACTTTC,once,TRBD1,TRBJ2-6,TRBV19
CASSYSGTGNEKLFF,TGTGCCAGCAGTTACTCGGGGACAGGGAATGAAAAACTGTTTTTT,once,TRBD1,TRBJ1-4,TRBV6-2/TRBV6-3
CASSVWTYNEQFF,TGTGCCAGCAGTGTATGGACCTACAATGAGCAGTTCTTC,few,-,TRBJ2-1,TRBV2
CASSSRDTSVLEQYF,TGTGCCAGCAGCTCGCGGGACACCTCAGTTCTCGAGCAGTACTTC,once,-,TRBJ2-7,TRBV5-6
CASIEYRDGYTF,TGTGCCAGCATCGAATACAGGGATGGCTACACCTTC,-,-,TRBJ1-2,TRBV6-6
CASSEDFNYGYTF,TGTGCCAGCAGTGAGGACTTTAACTATGGCTACACCTTC,-,-,TRBJ1-2,TRBV2
CASRDADSGNTIYF,TGTGCCAGCAGGGACGCCGACTCTGGAAACACCATATATTTT,few,-,TRBJ1-3,TRBV28
CASSQGSGNTIYF,TGTGCCAGCAGCCAAGGGTCTGGAAACACCATATATTTT,once,-,TRBJ1-3,TRBV3-1/TRBV3-2
CASSGEGGWGPNNEQFF,TGTGCCAGCAGCGGAGAAGGGGGATGGGGACCCAACAATGAGCAGTTCTTC,-,-,TRBJ2-1,TRBV9
CASSQQGNTEAFF,TGTGCCAGCAGCCAACAGGGGAACACTGAAGCTTTCTTT,-,-,TRBJ1-1,TRBV7-2
CASSFPTGFSSTDTQYF,TGTGCCAGCAGTTTCCCGACAGGTTTTTCTAGCACAGATACGCAGTATTTT,-,-,TRBJ2-3,TRBV28
CASSVKNEQFF,TGTGCCAGTAGTGTAAAGAATGAGCAGTTCTTC,-,-,TRBJ2-1,TRBV19
CASSYSTGRNNEQFF,TGTGCCAGCAGTTACTCGACAGGGCGGAACAATGAGCAGTTCTTC,-,TRBD1,TRBJ2-1,TRBV6-5